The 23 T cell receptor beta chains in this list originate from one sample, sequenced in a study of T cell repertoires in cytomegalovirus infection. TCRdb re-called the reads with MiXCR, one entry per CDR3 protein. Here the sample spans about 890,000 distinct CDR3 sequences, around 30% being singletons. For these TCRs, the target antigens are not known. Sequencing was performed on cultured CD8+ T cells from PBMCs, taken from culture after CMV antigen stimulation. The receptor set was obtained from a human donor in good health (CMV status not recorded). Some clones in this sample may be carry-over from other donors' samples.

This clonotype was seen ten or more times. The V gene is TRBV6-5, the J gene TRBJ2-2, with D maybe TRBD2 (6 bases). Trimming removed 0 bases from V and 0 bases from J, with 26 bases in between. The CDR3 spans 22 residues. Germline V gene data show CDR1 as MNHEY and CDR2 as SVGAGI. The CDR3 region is CASSYSTFAGITTHANTGELFF. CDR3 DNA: TGTGCCAGCAGTTACTCGACTTTCGCGGGGATTACTACACACGCGAACACCGGGGAGCTGTTTTTT.

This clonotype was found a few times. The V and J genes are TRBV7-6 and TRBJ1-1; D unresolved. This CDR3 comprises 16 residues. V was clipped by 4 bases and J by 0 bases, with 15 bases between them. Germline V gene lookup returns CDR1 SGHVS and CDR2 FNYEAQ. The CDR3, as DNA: TGTGCCAGCAGCTCGCCCGAAGGGAACATGAACACTGAAGCTTTCTTT. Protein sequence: CASSSPEGNMNTEAFF. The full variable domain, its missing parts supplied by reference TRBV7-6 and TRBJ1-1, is GAGVSQSPRYKVTKRGQDVALRCDPISGHVSLYWYRQALGQGPEFLTYFNYEAQQDKSGLPNDRFSAERPEGSISTLTIQRTEQRDSAMYRCASSSPEGNMNTEAFFGQGTRLTVV.

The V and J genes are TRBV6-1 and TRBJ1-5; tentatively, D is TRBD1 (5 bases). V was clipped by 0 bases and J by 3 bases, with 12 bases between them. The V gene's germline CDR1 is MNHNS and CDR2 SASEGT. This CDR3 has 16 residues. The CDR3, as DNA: TGTGCCAGCAGTGAAGCGGCGACGGGGGTCAATCAGCCCCAGCATTTT. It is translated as CASSEAATGVNQPQHF.

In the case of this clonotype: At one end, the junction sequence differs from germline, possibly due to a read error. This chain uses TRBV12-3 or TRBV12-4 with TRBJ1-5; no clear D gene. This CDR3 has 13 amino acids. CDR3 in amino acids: CVSSSNPGGPQHF. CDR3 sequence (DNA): TGTGTCAGCAGTTCAAACCCCGGAGGGCCCCAGCATTTT.

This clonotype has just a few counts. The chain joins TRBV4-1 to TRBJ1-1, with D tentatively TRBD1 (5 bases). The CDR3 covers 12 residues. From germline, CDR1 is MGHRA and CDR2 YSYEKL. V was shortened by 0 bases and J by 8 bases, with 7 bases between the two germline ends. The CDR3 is CASSQDSGEAFF. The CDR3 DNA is TGCGCCAGCAGCCAAGACTCAGGGGAAGCTTTCTTT.

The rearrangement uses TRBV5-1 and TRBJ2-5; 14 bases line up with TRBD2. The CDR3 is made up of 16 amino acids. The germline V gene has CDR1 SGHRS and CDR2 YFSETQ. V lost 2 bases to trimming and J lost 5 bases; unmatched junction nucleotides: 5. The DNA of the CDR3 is TGCGCCAGCAGCTTACTTTGGACTAGCGGGGGGGAGACCCAGTACTTC. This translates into CASSLLWTSGGETQYF. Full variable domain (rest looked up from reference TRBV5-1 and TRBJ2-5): KAGVTQTPRYLIKTRGQQVTLSCSPISGHRSVSWYQQTPGQGLQFLFEYFSETQRNKGNFPGRFSGRQFSNSRSEMNVSTLELGDSALYLCASSLLWTSGGETQYFGPGTRLLVL.

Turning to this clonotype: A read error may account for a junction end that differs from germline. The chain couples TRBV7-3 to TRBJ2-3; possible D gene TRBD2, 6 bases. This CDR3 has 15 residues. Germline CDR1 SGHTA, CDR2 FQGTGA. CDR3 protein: CASNLTGGTTDTQYF. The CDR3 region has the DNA TGTGCCAGCAACTTAACCGGGGGAACGACAGATACGCAGTATTTT.

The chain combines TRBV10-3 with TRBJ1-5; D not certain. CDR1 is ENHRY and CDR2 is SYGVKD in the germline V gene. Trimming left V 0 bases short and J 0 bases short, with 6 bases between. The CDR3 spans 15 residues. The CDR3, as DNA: TGTGCCATCAGTGAGTCAACAACTAGCAATCAGCCCCAGCATTTT. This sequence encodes CAISESTTSNQPQHF.

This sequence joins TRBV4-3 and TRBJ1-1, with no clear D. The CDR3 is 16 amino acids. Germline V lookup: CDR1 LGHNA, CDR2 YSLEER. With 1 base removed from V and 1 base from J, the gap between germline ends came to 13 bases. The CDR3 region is CASSQGGIGGNTEAFF. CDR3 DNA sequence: TGCGCCAGCAGCCAAGGTGGAATAGGAGGGAACACTGAAGCTTTCTTT.

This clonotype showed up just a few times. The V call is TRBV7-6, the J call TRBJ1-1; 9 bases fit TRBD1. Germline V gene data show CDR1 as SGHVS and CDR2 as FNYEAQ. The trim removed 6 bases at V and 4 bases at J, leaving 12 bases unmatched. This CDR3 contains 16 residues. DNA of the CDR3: TGTGCCAGCAGGCAATTAGGGACAGGGAAGGGCACTGAAGCTTTCTTT. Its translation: CASRQLGTGKGTEAFF.

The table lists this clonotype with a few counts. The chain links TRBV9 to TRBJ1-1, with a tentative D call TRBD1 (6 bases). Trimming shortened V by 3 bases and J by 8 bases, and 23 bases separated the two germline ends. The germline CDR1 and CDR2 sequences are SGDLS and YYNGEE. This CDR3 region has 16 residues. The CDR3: CASSAPRTEPKNEAFF. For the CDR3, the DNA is TGTGCCAGCAGCGCCCCCCGGACAGAACCTAAGAACGAAGCTTTCTTT.

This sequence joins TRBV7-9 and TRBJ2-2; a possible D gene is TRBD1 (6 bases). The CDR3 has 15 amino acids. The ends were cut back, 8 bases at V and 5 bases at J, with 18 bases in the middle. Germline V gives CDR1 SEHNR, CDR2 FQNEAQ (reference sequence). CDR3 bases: TGTGCCAGCCCGCAGACCGGGACATTTACCGGGGAGCTGTTTTTT. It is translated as CASPQTGTFTGELFF. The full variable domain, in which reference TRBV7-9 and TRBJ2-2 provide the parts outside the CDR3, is DTGVSQNPRHKITKRGQNVTFRCDPISEHNRLYWYRQTLGQGPEFLTYFQNEAQLEKSRLLSDRFSAERPKGSFSTLEIQRTEQGDSAMYLCASPQTGTFTGELFFGEGSRLTVL.

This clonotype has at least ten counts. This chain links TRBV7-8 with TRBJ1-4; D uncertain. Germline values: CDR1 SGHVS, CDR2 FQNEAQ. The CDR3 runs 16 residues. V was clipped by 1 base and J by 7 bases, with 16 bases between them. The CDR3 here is CASSLGTSTRGEKLFF. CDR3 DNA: TGTGCCAGCAGCTTAGGAACTTCAACCCGGGGTGAAAAACTGTTTTTT.

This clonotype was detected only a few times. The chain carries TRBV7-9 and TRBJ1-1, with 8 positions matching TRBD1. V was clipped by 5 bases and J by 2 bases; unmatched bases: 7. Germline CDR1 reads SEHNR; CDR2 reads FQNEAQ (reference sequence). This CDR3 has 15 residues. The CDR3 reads CASSLPDRVNTEAFF. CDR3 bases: TGTGCCAGCAGCCTCCCGGACAGGGTAAACACTGAAGCTTTCTTT. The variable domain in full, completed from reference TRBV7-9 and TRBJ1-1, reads DTGVSQNPRHKITKRGQNVTFRCDPISEHNRLYWYRQTLGQGPEFLTYFQNEAQLEKSRLLSDRFSAERPKGSFSTLEIQRTEQGDSAMYLCASSLPDRVNTEAFFGQGTRLTVV.

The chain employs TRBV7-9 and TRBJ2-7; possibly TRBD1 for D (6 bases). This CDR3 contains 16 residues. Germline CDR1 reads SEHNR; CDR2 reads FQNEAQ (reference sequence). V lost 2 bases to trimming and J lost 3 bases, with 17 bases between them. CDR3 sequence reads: CASSLPAQGLVYEQYF. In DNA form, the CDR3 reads TGTGCCAGCAGCTTACCCGCCCAGGGGTTAGTCTACGAGCAGTACTTC.

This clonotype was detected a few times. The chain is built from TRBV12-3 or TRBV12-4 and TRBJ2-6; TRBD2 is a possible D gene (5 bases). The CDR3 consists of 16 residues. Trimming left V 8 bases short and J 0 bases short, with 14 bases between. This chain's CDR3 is CASLSVTTSGANVLTF. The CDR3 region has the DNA TGTGCCAGCCTTAGCGTTACTACCTCTGGGGCCAACGTCCTGACTTTC.

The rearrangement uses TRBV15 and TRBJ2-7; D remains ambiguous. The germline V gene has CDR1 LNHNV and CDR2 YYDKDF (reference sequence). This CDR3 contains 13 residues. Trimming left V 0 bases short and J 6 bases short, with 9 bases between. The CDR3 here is CATSRDRKTEQYF. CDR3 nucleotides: TGTGCCACCAGCAGAGATCGAAAGACCGAGCAGTACTTC. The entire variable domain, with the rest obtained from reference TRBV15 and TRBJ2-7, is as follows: DAMVIQNPRYQVTQFGKPVTLSCSQTLNHNVMYWYQQKSSQAPKLLFHYYDKDFNNEADTPDNFQSRRPNTSFCFLDIRSPGLGDTAMYLCATSRDRKTEQYFGPGTRLTVT.

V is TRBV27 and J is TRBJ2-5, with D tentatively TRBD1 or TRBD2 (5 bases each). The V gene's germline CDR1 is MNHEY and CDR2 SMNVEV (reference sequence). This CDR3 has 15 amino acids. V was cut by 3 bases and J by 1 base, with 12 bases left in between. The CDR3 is CASSFFGTAQETQYF. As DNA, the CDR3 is TGTGCCAGCAGTTTCTTCGGGACGGCCCAAGAGACCCAGTACTTC.

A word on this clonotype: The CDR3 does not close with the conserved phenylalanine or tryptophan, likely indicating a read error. The CDR3 region has the DNA TGTGCCAGCAGCGCCTACTACCCCGGGACAGGGCCAGATACGCAGTATTAT. Protein product: CASSAYYPGTGPDTQYY. This chain links TRBV9 with TRBJ2-3; 9 bases are a match to TRBD1. From germline, CDR1 is SGDLS and CDR2 YYNGEE. V trimming: 3 bases; J trimming: 4 bases; junction bases outside the gene matches: 12. This CDR3 has 17 residues.

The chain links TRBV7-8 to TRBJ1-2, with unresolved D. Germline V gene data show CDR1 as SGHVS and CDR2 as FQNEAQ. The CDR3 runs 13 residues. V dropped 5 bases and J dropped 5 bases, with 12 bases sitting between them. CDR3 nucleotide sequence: TGTGCCAGCAGCCCGGCGGGCCCTTATGGCTACACCTTC. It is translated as CASSPAGPYGYTF.

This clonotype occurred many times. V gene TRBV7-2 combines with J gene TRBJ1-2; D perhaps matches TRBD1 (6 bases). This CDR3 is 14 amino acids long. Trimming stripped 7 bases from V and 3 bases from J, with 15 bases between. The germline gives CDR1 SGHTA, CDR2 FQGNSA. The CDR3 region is CASTLEGGYYGYTF. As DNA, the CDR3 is TGTGCCAGCACCCTCGAAGGGGGATACTATGGCTACACCTTC.

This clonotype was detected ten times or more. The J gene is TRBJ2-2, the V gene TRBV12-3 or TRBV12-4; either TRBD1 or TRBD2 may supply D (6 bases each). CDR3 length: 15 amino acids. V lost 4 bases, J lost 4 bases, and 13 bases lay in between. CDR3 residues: CASSSRGGGTGELFF. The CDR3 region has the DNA TGTGCCAGCAGTTCTAGAGGGGGAGGCACCGGGGAGCTGTTTTTT.

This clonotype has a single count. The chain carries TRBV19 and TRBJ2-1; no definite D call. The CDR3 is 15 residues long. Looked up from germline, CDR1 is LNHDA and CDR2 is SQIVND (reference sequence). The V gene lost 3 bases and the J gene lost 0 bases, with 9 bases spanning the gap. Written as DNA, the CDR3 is TGTGCCAGTAGTATCGTCCCAACCTCCTACAATGAGCAGTTCTTC. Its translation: CASSIVPTSYNEQFF.